The rows below give T cell receptor beta chains drawn from one sample of a study of T cell responses to AZD1222 COVID-19 vaccine. Method: immunoSEQ multiplex PCR; TCRdb's copy keeps in-frame clones and lacks some. The table has around 19,000 clones, roughly 89% seen once. The sample in question was peripheral blood, obtained 28 days after the second AZD1222 dose. These receptors were taken from an adult who received the AZD1222 COVID-19 vaccine. Each CDR3 is given with its conserved first and last residue. The D gene is left open where the match is weak. Only part of the rows carry a size: once, few, many, or a class if the clone is expanded.

>TRBV27|TRBJ2-7|16|NA|NA
TGTGCCAGCAGTTTATTCGGGCCAGCGGTCCCCTACGAGCAGTACTTC
CASSLFGPAVPYEQYF
>TRBV19|TRBJ2-5|14|TRBD1|NA
TGTGCCAGTAGTGAACAGGGGGCAGGAGAGACCCAGTACTTC
CASSEQGAGETQYF
>TRBV27|TRBJ2-2|17|TRBD2|NA
TGTGCCAGCAGTTTACGGGGCGCAGCGGGGGGTATTGGGGAGCTGTTTTTT
CASSLRGAAGGIGELFF
>TRBV10-3|TRBJ2-7|11|NA|NA
TGTGCCATCAGTGAGGGCTACGAGCAGTACTTC
CAISEGYEQYF
>TRBV9|TRBJ1-3|13|NA|few
TGTGCCAGCAGCGTACCCCAAGGTCGTTCCATATATTTT
CASSVPQGRSIYF
>TRBV5-1|TRBJ2-7|15|TRBD2|NA
TGCGCCAGCAGCTTAGGGGGTAGCGGGAGGCGCGAGCAGTACTTC
CASSLGGSGRREQYF
>TRBV6-5|TRBJ2-7|12|NA|NA
TGTGCCAGCAGGGGCGGTACCTACGAGCAGTACTTC
CASRGGTYEQYF
>TRBV10-1|TRBJ2-1|15|NA|NA
TGCGCCAGCAGTGAGTCGGGGGCCCCCCACAATGAGCAGTTCTTC
CASSESGAPHNEQFF
>TRBV27|TRBJ1-2|13|NA|once
TGTGCCAGCAGCTACAGGGCCCCGGGGGGCTACACCTTC
CASSYRAPGGYTF
>TRBV5-1|TRBJ2-1|13|TRBD1|few
TGCGCCAGTGGACAGGGGACGTACAATGAGCAGTTCTTC
CASGQGTYNEQFF
>TRBV3-1/TRBV3-2|TRBJ1-1|12|NA|NA
TGTGCCAGCAGCCTACAGGGCACTGAAGCTTTCTTT
CASSLQGTEAFF
>TRBV4-2|TRBJ2-1|15|TRBD2|NA
TGTGCCAGCAGCCTGACTAGCGGGAGGGACGACGAGCAGTTCTTC
CASSLTSGRDDEQFF
>TRBV14|TRBJ2-5|14|NA|NA
TGTGCCAGCAGCCAAGTGGGGTTCGGAGAGACCCAGTACTTC
CASSQVGFGETQYF
>TRBV6-5|TRBJ1-5|12|NA|NA
TGTGCCAGCTGGGCGGGCAATCAGCCCCAGCATTTT
CASWAGNQPQHF
>TRBV5-1|TRBJ1-1|13|TRBD1|NA
TGCGCCAGCAGCTTGGAGCCGGGACAGAAAGCTTTCTTT
CASSLEPGQKAFF
>TRBV10-3|TRBJ2-4|14|NA|NA
TGTGCCATCAGTACGTCTATAGATAAAAACATTCAGTACTTC
CAISTSIDKNIQYF
>TRBV3-1/TRBV3-2|TRBJ2-1|15|TRBD1|NA
TGTGCCAGCAGACCCCCGGGACAGCGTCTTAATGAGCAGTTCTTC
CASRPPGQRLNEQFF
>TRBV5-1|TRBJ1-1|13|NA|NA
TGCGCCAGCAGCCCAACCTTGAACACTGAAGCTTTCTTT
CASSPTLNTEAFF
>TRBV5-1|TRBJ1-6|12|NA|NA
TGCGCCAGCAGCTTGGGCGGCGTACCCCTCCACTTT
CASSLGGVPLHF
>TRBV2|TRBJ2-2|12|NA|NA
TGTGCCAGCAGACTTTGGGGGCAAGAGCTGTTTTTT
CASRLWGQELFF
>TRBV7-9|TRBJ2-4|15|NA|NA
TGTGCCAGCAGCCCGAACTCCAGGGATGGAAACATTCAGTACTTC
CASSPNSRDGNIQYF
>TRBV13|TRBJ1-6|14|NA|NA
TGTGCCAGCGCCAAACGGGGCACTAAGTCACCCCTCCACTTT
CASAKRGTKSPLHF
>TRBV9|TRBJ2-6|19|TRBD1|once
TGTGCCAGCAGCGTAGGGACCCTCGGGACAGGGACTGGGGCCAACGTCCTGACTTTC
CASSVGTLGTGTGANVLTF
>TRBV16|TRBJ2-2|17|TRBD2|once
TGTGCCAGCAGCCAATCCCCTGTTAGCGGGATTACCGGGGAGCTGTTTTTT
CASSQSPVSGITGELFF
>TRBV6-5|TRBJ2-2|13|NA|NA
TGTGCCAGCAGACAGGGTTACGCCGGGGAGCTGTTTTTT
CASRQGYAGELFF
>TRBV6-6|TRBJ1-4|15|NA|NA
TGTGCCAGCAGTTACTCGAGCGGGAGTAATGAAAAACTGTTTTTT
CASSYSSGSNEKLFF
>TRBV5-1|TRBJ1-1|17|NA|NA
TGCGCCAGCAGCGCGGTCGGGGCAGGGCCCCTCGGTCCTGAAGCTTTCTTT
CASSAVGAGPLGPEAFF
>TRBV5-1|TRBJ2-5|14|TRBD2|NA
TGCGCCAGCAGCCACCGACTAGCGGGAGAGACCCAGTACTTC
CASSHRLAGETQYF
>TRBV18|TRBJ1-1|13|NA|NA
TGTGCCAGCTCACAGGGTAGGGGCACTGAAGCTTTCTTT
CASSQGRGTEAFF
>TRBV7-3|TRBJ2-2|16|NA|NA
TGTGCCAGCAGCCCAACCCCCACAGGGAACACCGGGGAGCTGTTTTTT
CASSPTPTGNTGELFF
>TRBV18|TRBJ2-7|14|NA|NA
TGTGCCAGCTCCCAAAGCGCACAGAGCTACGAGCAGTACTTC
CASSQSAQSYEQYF
>TRBV3-1/TRBV3-2|TRBJ1-1|12|NA|once
TGTGCCAGCAGCCAGATTGGGGCGCAAGCTTTCTTT
CASSQIGAQAFF
>TRBV28|TRBJ1-1|13|NA|NA
TGTGCCAGCAGCCTCCTTGGGCGCACTGAAGCTTTCTTT
CASSLLGRTEAFF
>TRBV5-4|TRBJ2-7|15|TRBD2|NA
TGTGCCAGCAGCTCCCAGGGACTAGCGGGAGGGGCCCAGTACTTC
CASSSQGLAGGAQYF
>TRBV2|TRBJ1-2|13|NA|NA
TGTGCCAGCAGAGGTGCCGGGAGATCTGGCTACACCTTC
CASRGAGRSGYTF
>TRBV19|TRBJ2-6|18|TRBD1|NA
TGTGCCAGTAGTATCACCGGGACAGGGGTACCTGGGGCCAACGTCCTGACTTTC
CASSITGTGVPGANVLTF
>TRBV4-2|TRBJ2-1|16|TRBD2|NA
TGTGCCAGCACCACCACCCCCCTCTCAGCGGGAGATGAGCAGTTCTTC
CASTTTPLSAGDEQFF
>TRBV28|TRBJ2-2|15|TRBD2|NA
TGTGCCATCCCGCGGGGGGATGCAGCCACCGGGGAGCTGTTTTTT
CAIPRGDAATGELFF
>TRBV3-1/TRBV3-2|TRBJ2-3|14|NA|NA
TGTGCCAGCAGCCAAGTCGGGTACACAGATACGCAGTATTTT
CASSQVGYTDTQYF
>TRBV6-5|TRBJ2-7|15|TRBD2|NA
TGTGCCAGCAGTTACGCGGGCGGGAGGAATTACGAGCAGTACTTC
CASSYAGGRNYEQYF
>TRBV7-8|TRBJ1-2|15|TRBD1|NA
TGTGCCAGCAGCTCCTTGGGACAGCTTAACTATGGCTACACCTTC
CASSSLGQLNYGYTF
>TRBV14|TRBJ2-2|17|NA|NA
TGTGCCAGCAGCCAAGGATTCAGCCGGTCCAGCGGGGGGGAGCTGTTTTTT
CASSQGFSRSSGGELFF
>TRBV6-5|TRBJ1-2|15|NA|NA
TGTGCCAGCAAAAGGGAAGGGGGGTACGATTATGGCTACACCTTC
CASKREGGYDYGYTF